These 15 T cell receptor beta chains originate from one sample sequenced in a study of neurological immune-mediated disorders. TCRdb passed the 5' RACE reads through MiXCR, listing each CDR3 protein once. The sample has more than 35,000 distinct CDR3 sequences; about 6.3% are singletons. Sequencing used CD4+ T cells from blood. Receptors were obtained from a woman between 35 and 50 years old in good health.

This clonotype has a count of ten or more. The chain couples TRBV5-1 to TRBJ2-3, with 8 bases matching TRBD2. CDR1 and CDR2 (germline): SGHRS, YFSETQ. The length of the CDR3 is 15 residues. Trimming took 2 bases from V and 1 from J; bases not matched to a gene: 3. The chain's CDR3 is CASSLPGLGTDTQYF. The DNA for the CDR3 is TGCGCCAGCAGCTTACCGGGACTAGGCACAGATACGCAGTATTTT.

This clonotype has at least ten counts. The rearrangement joins TRBV20-1 to TRBJ2-2; D is uncertain. V was trimmed by 0 bases and J by 0 bases, leaving 11 bases between them. From germline, CDR1 is DFQATT and CDR2 SNEGSKA (reference sequence). The CDR3 has 16 amino acids. The CDR3 sequence is CSARDHQRANTGELFF. The DNA for the CDR3 is TGCAGTGCTAGAGATCATCAACGAGCGAACACCGGGGAGCTGTTTTTT.

This clonotype was seen many times. V and J are TRBV20-1 and TRBJ2-1; D tentatively reads TRBD1 or TRBD2 (6 bases each). This CDR3 comprises 15 residues. V gave up 0 bases and J gave up 8 bases, with 17 bases separating them. The germline gives CDR1 DFQATT, CDR2 SNEGSKA (reference sequence). CDR3 residues: CSARDGGVGGDEQFF. The CDR3 nucleotides are TGCAGTGCTAGAGATGGAGGGGTGGGGGGCGATGAGCAGTTCTTC.

This chain joins TRBV5-1 and TRBJ2-2; 10 bases match TRBD2. Germline V lookup: CDR1 SGHRS, CDR2 YFSETQ. The CDR3 consists of 15 residues. The J segment lost 3 bases and the V segment lost 2 bases, leaving 1 base of the junction unmatched. The DNA for the CDR3 is TGCGCCAGCAGCTTCACTAGCGGGGACACCGGGGAGCTGTTTTTT. Amino acids: CASSFTSGDTGELFF.

There are many counts of this clonotype. The rearrangement links TRBV12-3 or TRBV12-4 to TRBJ2-5, with 12 bases that match TRBD2. CDR3 size: 15 residues. V was clipped by 5 bases and J by 5 bases; unmatched bases: 6. This chain's CDR3 is CASSLGLAGRETQYF. The CDR3, as DNA: TGTGCCAGCAGTCTTGGACTAGCGGGAAGGGAGACCCAGTACTTC.

This clonotype was picked up many times. The chain joins TRBV28 to TRBJ1-4, with 9 bases aligning to TRBD1. The CDR3 is 14 amino acids. CDR1 and CDR2 (germline): MDHEN, SYDVKM. V dropped 4 bases and J dropped 8; count of bases not matched to a gene: 5. The CDR3 bases are TGTGCCAGCAGTTCCCGGGACAGGGACGAAAAACTGTTTTTT. This sequence encodes CASSSRDRDEKLFF.

The chain joins TRBV3-1 to TRBJ2-1; 9 nucleotides line up with TRBD2. V shed 0 bases, J shed 3 bases, and the junction held 3 bases outside the gene matches. This CDR3 contains 16 residues. From germline, CDR1 is LGHDT and CDR2 YNNKEL (reference sequence). The CDR3 nucleotides read TGTGCCAGCAGCCAAGAATGGCGGGAGGGCTACAATGAGCAGTTCTTC. Translating gives CASSQEWREGYNEQFF.

This clonotype was seen many times. This rearrangement joins TRBV28 to TRBJ2-3, with D hard to call. The CDR3 runs to 15 residues. The germline V gene has CDR1 MDHEN and CDR2 SYDVKM. V lost 2 bases and J 5 bases, leaving 14 bases between the germline ends. The CDR3 loop is CASSLTAPSGDTQYF. The CDR3 nucleotides are TGTGCCAGCAGTTTAACGGCTCCCTCGGGAGATACGCAGTATTTT.

This clonotype was seen repeatedly, ten times or more. The gene calls are TRBV7-8 and TRBJ2-3; possibly TRBD1 for D (5 bases). The length of the CDR3 is 15 residues. Trimming stripped 5 bases from V and 1 base from J, with 13 bases between. The germline V gene has CDR1 SGHVS and CDR2 FQNEAQ. The chain's CDR3 is CASSLGAVRTDTQYF. CDR3 DNA sequence: TGTGCCAGCAGCCTAGGGGCGGTGCGCACAGATACGCAGTATTTT.

This clonotype showed up many times. The V and J genes are TRBV7-2 and TRBJ2-5; 8 nucleotides align to TRBD2. The V gene end was trimmed by 7 bases and the J gene end by 1 base; junction bases not matched to a gene: 14. Per the germline V gene, CDR1 is SGHTA and CDR2 is FQGNSA. This CDR3 is 17 amino acids long. In DNA form, the CDR3 reads TGTGCCAGCACCGGCGGGGGGCTAGTGGGTTCCCAAGAGACCCAGTACTTC. Amino acids: CASTGGGLVGSQETQYF.

V gene TRBV6-2 or TRBV6-3 combines with J gene TRBJ2-3; D may be TRBD1 or TRBD2 (5 bases each). Germline V gives CDR1 MNHEY, CDR2 SVGEGT. The length of the CDR3 is 17 residues. The V and J ends lost 6 bases and 4 bases respectively, with 23 bases between them. This CDR3 reads CASRKGPVGGFPDTQYF. CDR3 nucleotide sequence: TGTGCCAGCAGAAAGGGGCCCGTCGGCGGGTTTCCAGATACGCAGTATTTT.

This clonotype has ten or more counts. This chain links TRBV27 with TRBJ2-5; D is uncertain. The CDR3 is 13 residues long. V was shortened by 2 bases and J by 6 bases, with 10 bases between the two germline ends. Germline CDR1 MNHEY, CDR2 SMNVEV (reference sequence). The CDR3 is CASSLGQAKTQYF. CDR3 nucleotide sequence: TGTGCCAGCAGTTTAGGGCAGGCAAAGACCCAGTACTTC.

In this sample, this clonotype turned up many times. The chain uses TRBV20-1 and TRBJ2-5; the match to TRBD2 covers 14 bases. Per the germline V gene, CDR1 is DFQATT and CDR2 is SNEGSKA (reference sequence). The J segment lost 4 bases and the V segment lost 7 bases, leaving 26 bases of the junction unmatched. The length of the CDR3 is 21 residues. The CDR3 here is CSVPGEAGTSGRLGYVETQYF. The CDR3 DNA is TGCAGTGTCCCCGGGGAGGCGGGGACTAGCGGGAGACTGGGTTACGTAGAGACCCAGTACTTC.

This clonotype was found many times. This chain connects TRBV29-1 to TRBJ2-3; D is uncertain. Germline-derived CDR1 and CDR2 are SQVTM and ANQGSEA. This CDR3 region has 16 residues. The V and J ends lost 1 base and 1 base respectively, with 15 bases between them. The CDR3 spells CSVEGGERFGTDTQYF. The CDR3 nucleotides read TGCAGCGTTGAAGGAGGCGAGAGGTTCGGCACAGATACGCAGTATTTT.

This clonotype was found many times. V gene TRBV20-1 combines with J gene TRBJ2-7; D remains ambiguous. V lost 6 bases and J 0 bases, leaving 6 bases between the germline ends. The CDR3 contains 11 residues. Germline values: CDR1 DFQATT, CDR2 SNEGSKA (reference sequence). In DNA form, the CDR3 reads TGCAGTGCCTCAGGCTCCTACGAGCAGTACTTC. This translates into CSASGSYEQYF.